This TCR beta chain comes out of a study of blood T cell repertoires in COVID-19. It was during active infection that Seattle patients were enrolled and then longitudinally followed. Germline V gives CDR1 DFQATT, CDR2 SNEGSKA (reference sequence). V was clipped by 6 bases and J by 13 bases; unmatched bases: 10. This CDR3 is built from 11 residues. Profiling relied on immunoSEQ multiplex PCR, and the TCRdb table lists in-frame clones only, not all of them. The table has more than 150,000 clones, roughly 76% seen once. The sequence derives from a woman aged 80 or over with COVID-19, enrolled during active disease. Source material: peripheral blood. The rearrangement links TRBV20-1 to TRBJ2-3; 7 bases are a match to TRBD1. Here the CDR3 DNA reads TGCAGTGCCGAGGGGGACAGAGAGAAGTATTTT. Its protein is CSAEGDREKYF.